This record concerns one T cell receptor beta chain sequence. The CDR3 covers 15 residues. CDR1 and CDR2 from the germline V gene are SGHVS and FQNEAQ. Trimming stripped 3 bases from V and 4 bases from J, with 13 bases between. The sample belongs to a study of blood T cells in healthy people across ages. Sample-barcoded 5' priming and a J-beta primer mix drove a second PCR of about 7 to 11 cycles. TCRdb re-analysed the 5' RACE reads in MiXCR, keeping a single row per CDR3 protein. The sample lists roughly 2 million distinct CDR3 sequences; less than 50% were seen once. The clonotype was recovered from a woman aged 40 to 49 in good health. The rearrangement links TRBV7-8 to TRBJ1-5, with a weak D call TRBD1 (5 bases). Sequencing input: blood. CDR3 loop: CASSFGGIVNQPQHF. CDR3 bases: TGTGCCAGCAGCTTTGGGGGGATTGTTAATCAGCCCCAGCATTTT.